This paragraph covers one T cell receptor beta chain sequence. The antigen remains unidentified. The record originates from a study of cytomegalovirus exposure and HLA in healthy donors. Trimming stripped 5 bases from V and 1 base from J, with 9 bases between. Germline values: CDR1 ENHRY, CDR2 SYGVKD. This CDR3 region has 13 residues. Study observations and caveats: HLA alleles showed associations with 15,000 to 20,000 TCR beta sequences in a later analysis, at a 0.05 false discovery rate. As was reported, the HLA-A and HLA-B alleles of most subjects were accurately predicted from TCR beta sequences. An analysis was carried out later, and it reportedly showed fewer N-insertions in an Asian-associated ancestry cluster than the 666-donor mean. The productive fraction for most TCR beta V segments was about 87% or about 30% in an earlier analysis.

The PCR contained 60 Vbeta and 13 Jbeta primers. The assay was immunoSEQ multiplex PCR, and TCRdb's table has in-frame clones only and misses some. The repertoire has around 130,000 clones, approximately 80% of them found once; the top ten carry 1.5% to 2%. The receptor's source is a man aged 35 to 55 in good health and CMV-seronegative. Sequencing input: PBMCs. J is TRBJ2-7 and V is TRBV10-3; possibly TRBD2 for D (6 bases). The CDR3 sequence is CAISPTSSYEQYF. Written as DNA, the CDR3 is TGTGCCATCAGTCCGACTAGTTCCTACGAGCAGTACTTC.